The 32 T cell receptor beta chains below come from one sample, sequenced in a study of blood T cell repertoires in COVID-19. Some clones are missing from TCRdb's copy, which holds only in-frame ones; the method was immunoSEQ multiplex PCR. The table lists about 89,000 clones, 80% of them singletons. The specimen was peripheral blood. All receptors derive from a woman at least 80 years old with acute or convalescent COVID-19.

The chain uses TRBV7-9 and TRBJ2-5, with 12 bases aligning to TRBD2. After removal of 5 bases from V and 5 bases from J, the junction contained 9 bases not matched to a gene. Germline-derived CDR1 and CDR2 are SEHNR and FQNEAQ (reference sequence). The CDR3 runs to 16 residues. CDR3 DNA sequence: TGTGCCAGCAGCCCCAGACTAGCGGGAGCTGGTGAGACCCAGTACTTC. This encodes CASSPRLAGAGETQYF.

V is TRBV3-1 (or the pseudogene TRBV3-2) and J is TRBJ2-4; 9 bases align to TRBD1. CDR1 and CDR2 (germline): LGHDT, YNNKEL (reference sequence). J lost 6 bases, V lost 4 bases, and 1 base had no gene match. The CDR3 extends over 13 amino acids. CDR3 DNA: TGTGCCAGCAGCCCGGGACAGGGAAACATTCAGTACTTC. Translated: CASSPGQGNIQYF.

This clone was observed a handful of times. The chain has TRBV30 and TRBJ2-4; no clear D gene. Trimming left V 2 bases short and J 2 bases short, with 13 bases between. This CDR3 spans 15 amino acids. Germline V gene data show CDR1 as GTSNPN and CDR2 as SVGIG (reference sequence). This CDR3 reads CAWSRVSFTKNIQYF. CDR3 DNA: TGTGCCTGGAGTCGGGTCAGTTTTACCAAAAACATTCAGTACTTC.

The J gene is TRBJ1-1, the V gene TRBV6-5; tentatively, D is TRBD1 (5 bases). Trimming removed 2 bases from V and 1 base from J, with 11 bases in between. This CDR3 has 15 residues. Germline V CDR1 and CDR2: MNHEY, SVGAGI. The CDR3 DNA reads TGTGCCAGCAGTTACCCCCAGGGAGGGAACACTGAAGCTTTCTTT. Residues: CASSYPQGGNTEAFF.

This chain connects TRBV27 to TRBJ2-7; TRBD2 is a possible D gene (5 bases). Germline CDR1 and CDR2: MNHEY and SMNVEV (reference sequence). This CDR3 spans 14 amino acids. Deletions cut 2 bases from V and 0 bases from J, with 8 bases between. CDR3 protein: CASSLDYSSYEQYF. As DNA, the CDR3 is TGTGCCAGCAGTTTAGACTATTCCTCCTACGAGCAGTACTTC.

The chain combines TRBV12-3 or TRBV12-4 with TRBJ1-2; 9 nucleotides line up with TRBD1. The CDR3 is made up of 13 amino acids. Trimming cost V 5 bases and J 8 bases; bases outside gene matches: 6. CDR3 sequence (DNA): TGTGCCAGCAGTCCCCGACAGGGGGAAGGCTACACCTTC. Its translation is CASSPRQGEGYTF.

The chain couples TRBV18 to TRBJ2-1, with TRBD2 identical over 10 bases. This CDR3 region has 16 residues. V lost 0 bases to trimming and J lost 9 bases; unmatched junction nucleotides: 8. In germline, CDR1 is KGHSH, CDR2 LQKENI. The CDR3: CASSPPASGGGGEQFF. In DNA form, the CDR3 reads TGTGCCAGCTCACCACCGGCTAGCGGGGGTGGCGGTGAGCAGTTCTTC. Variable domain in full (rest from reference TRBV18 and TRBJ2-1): NAGVMQNPRHLVRRRGQEARLRCSPMKGHSHVYWYRQLPEEGLKFMVYLQKENIIDESGMPKERFSAEFPKEGPSILRIQQVVRGDSAAYFCASSPPASGGGGEQFFGPGTRLTVL.

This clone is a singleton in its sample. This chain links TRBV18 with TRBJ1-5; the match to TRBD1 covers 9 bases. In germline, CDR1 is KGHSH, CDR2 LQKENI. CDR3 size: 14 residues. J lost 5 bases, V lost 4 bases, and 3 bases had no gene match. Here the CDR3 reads CASSHRDRDQPQHF. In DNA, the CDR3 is TGTGCCAGCTCACACCGGGACAGGGATCAGCCCCAGCATTTT.

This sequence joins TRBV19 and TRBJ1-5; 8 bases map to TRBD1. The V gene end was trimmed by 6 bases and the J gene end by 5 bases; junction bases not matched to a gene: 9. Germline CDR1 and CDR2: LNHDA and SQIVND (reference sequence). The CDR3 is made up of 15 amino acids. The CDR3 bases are TGTGCCAGTAGAAGACAGGGGTGGGTCGATCAGCCCCAGCATTTT. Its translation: CASRRQGWVDQPQHF.

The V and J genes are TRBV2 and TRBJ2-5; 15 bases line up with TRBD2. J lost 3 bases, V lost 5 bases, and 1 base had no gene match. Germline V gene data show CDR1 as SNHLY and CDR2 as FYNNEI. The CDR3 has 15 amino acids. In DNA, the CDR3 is TGTGCCAGCAGTTGGACTAGCGGGAGGGAAGAGACCCAGTACTTC. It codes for CASSWTSGREETQYF.

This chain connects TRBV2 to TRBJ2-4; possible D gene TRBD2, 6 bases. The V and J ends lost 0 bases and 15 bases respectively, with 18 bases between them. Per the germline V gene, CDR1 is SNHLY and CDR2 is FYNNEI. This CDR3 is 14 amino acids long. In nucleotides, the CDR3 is TGTGCCAGCAGTGAAGCATACCCGGGCCGTAGCGGGTACTTC. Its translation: CASSEAYPGRSGYF.

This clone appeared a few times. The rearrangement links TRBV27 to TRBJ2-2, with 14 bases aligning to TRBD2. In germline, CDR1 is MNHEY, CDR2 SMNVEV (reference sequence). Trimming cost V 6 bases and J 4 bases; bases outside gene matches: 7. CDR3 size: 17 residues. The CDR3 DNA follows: TGTGCCAGCAGGCAGGGACTAGCGGGAGCTCCCACCGGGGAGCTGTTTTTT. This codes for CASRQGLAGAPTGELFF.

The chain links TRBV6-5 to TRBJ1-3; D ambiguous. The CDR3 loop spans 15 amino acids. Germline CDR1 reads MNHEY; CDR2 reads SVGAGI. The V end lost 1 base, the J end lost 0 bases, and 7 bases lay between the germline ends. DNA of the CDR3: TGTGCCAGCAGTTACTATCCAGGCTCTGGAAACACCATATATTTT. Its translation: CASSYYPGSGNTIYF.

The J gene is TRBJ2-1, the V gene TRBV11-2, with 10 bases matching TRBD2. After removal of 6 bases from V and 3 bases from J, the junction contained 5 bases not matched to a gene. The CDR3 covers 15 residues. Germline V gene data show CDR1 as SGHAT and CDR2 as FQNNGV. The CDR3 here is CASRIAGGGYNEQFF. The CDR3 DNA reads TGTGCCAGCAGAATAGCGGGGGGAGGCTACAATGAGCAGTTCTTC.

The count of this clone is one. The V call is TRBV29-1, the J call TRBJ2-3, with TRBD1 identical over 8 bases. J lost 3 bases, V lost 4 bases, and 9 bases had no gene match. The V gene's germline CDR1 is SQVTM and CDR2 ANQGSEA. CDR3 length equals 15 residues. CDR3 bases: TGCAGCGTTGCATCGGCAGGGGGCGCAACAGATACGCAGTATTTT. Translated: CSVASAGGATDTQYF.

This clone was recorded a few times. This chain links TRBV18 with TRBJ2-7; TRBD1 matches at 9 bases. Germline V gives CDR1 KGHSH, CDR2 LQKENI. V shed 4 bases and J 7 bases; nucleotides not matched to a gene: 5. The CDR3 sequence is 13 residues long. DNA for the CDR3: TGTGCCAGCTCACTGGGACAGGGAGAAGAGCAGTACTTC. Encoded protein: CASSLGQGEEQYF.

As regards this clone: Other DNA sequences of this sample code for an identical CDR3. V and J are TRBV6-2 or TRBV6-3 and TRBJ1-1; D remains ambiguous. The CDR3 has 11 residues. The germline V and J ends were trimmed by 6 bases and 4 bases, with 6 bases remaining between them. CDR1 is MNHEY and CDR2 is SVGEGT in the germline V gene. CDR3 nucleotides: TGTGCCAGCAGCCACGGCACTGAAGCTTTCTTT. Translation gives CASSHGTEAFF.

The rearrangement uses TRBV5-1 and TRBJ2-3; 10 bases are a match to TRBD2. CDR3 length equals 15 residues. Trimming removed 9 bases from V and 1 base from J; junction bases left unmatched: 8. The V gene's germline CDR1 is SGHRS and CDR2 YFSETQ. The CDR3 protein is CATKPSGGRTDTQYF. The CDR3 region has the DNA TGCGCCACCAAGCCTAGCGGGGGCCGCACAGATACGCAGTATTTT.

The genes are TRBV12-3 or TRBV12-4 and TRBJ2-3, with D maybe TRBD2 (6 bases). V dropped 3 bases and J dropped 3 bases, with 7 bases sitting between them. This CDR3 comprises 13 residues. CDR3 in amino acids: CASSFGGTDTQYF. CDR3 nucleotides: TGTGCCAGCAGTTTCGGGGGTACAGATACGCAGTATTTT.

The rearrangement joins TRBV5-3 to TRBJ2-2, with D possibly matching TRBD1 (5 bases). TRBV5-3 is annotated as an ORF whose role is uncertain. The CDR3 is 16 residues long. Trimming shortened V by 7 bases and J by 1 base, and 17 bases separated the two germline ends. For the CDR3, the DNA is TGTGCCAGACCCCTGGGAAGGGGCCGGAACACCGGGGAGCTGTTTTTT. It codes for CARPLGRGRNTGELFF.

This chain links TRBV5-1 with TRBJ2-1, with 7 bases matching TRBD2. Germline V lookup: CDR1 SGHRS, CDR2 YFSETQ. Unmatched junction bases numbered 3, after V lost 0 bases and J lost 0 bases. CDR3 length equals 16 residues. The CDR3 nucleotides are TGCGCCAGCAGCTTGGTACTAGCGAGCTCCTACAATGAGCAGTTCTTC. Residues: CASSLVLASSYNEQFF.

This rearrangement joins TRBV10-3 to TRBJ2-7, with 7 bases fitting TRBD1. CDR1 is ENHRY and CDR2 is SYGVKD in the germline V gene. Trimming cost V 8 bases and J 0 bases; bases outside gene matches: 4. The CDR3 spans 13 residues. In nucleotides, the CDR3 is TGTGCCATCGCCGGGACAGACTCCTACGAGCAGTACTTC. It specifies CAIAGTDSYEQYF.

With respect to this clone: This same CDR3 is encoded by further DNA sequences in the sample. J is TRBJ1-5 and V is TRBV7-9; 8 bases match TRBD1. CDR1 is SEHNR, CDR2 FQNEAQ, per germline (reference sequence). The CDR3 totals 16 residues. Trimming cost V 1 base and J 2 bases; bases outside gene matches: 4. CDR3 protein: CASSLGQGAGNQPQHF. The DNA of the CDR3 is TGTGCCAGCAGCTTAGGCCAGGGGGCCGGCAATCAGCCCCAGCATTTT.

CDR3 protein: CASFRTGDYNEQFF. The CDR3 nucleotides read TGTGCCAGCTTCAGGACAGGGGACTACAATGAGCAGTTCTTC. The chain recombines TRBV6-5 with TRBJ2-1; 9 nucleotides match TRBD1. The germline V gene has CDR1 MNHEY and CDR2 SVGAGI. The V segment lost 8 bases and the J segment 3 bases; nucleotides outside the gene matches: 5. CDR3 size: 14 residues.

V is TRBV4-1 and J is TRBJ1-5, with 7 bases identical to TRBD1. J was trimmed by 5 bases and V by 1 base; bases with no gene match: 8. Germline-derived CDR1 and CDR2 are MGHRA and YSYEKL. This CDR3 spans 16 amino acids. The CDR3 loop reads CASSQVDRVGDQPQHF. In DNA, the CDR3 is TGCGCCAGCAGCCAAGTAGACAGGGTAGGCGATCAGCCCCAGCATTTT.

The CDR3 DNA follows: TGTGCCAGCAGTTCCGGCGGAGGGGGCTCATACATTCAGTACTTC. Encoded protein: CASSSGGGGSYIQYF. The chain recombines TRBV27 with TRBJ2-4, with a tentative D call TRBD1 (7 bases). CDR1 and CDR2 from the germline V gene are MNHEY and SMNVEV (reference sequence). The CDR3 spans 15 residues. Trimming took off 4 bases at V and 8 bases at J, with 18 bases between the two ends.

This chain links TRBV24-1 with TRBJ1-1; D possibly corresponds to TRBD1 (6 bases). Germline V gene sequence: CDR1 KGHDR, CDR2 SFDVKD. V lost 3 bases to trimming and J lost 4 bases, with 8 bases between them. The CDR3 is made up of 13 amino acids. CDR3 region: CATSDTQGTEAFF. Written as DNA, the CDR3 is TGTGCCACCAGTGATACACAGGGCACTGAAGCTTTCTTT.

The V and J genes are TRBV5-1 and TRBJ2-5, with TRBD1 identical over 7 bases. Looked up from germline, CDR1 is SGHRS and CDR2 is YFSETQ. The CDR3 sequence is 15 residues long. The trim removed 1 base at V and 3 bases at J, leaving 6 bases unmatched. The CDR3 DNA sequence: TGCGCCAGCAGCTTGTTAGCGACAGGGAAAGAGACCCAGTACTTC. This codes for CASSLLATGKETQYF.

The CDR3 region is CASSRGDGGPPEAFF. The DNA for the CDR3 is TGTGCCAGCAGCAGGGGTGACGGTGGCCCCCCGGAAGCTTTCTTT. V usage is TRBV2 and J usage is TRBJ1-1, with D perhaps TRBD1 (6 bases). The CDR3 contains 15 residues. The ends were cut back, 6 bases at V and 8 bases at J, with 22 bases in the middle. Looked up from germline, CDR1 is SNHLY and CDR2 is FYNNEI. Drawing the rest from reference TRBV2 and TRBJ1-1, the complete variable domain is EPEVTQTPSHQVTQMGQEVILRCVPISNHLYFYWYRQILGQKVEFLVSFYNNEISEKSEIFDDQFSVERPDGSNFTLKIRSTKLEDSAMYFCASSRGDGGPPEAFFGQGTRLTVV.

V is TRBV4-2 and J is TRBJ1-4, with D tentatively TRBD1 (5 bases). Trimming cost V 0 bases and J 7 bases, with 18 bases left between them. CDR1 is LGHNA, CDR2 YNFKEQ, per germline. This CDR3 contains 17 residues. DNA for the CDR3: TGTGCCAGCAGCCAAGACCCTATAAGAGGAAGGGGTGAAAAACTGTTTTTT. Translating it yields CASSQDPIRGRGEKLFF.

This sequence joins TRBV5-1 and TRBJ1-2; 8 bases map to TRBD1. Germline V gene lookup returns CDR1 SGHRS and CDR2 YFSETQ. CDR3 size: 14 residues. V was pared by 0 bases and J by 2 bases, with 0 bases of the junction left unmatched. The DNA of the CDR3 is TGCGCCAGCAGCTTGGGACAGGGGAACTATGGCTACACCTTC. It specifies CASSLGQGNYGYTF.

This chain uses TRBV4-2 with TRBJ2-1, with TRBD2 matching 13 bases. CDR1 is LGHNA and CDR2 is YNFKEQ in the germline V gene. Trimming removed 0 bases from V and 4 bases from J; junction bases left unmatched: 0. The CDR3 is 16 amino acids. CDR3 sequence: CASSQEGLAGYNEQFF. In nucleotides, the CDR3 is TGTGCCAGCAGCCAAGAGGGACTAGCGGGGTACAATGAGCAGTTCTTC.